This T cell receptor (beta chain) was found in a study of blood T cells in healthy people across ages. Study-wide points: Shifts in expanded clonotypes may have been confounded by donor CMV status, which was unknown.

The use of a sample-barcoded 5' primer and a J-beta primer mix characterized a second PCR of roughly 7 to 11 cycles. TCRdb reanalysed the 5' RACE reads using MiXCR and keeps one entry per CDR3 protein. The sample consists of hundreds of thousands of distinct CDR3 sequences, 27% of them appearing once. V lost 3 bases and J lost 1, with 10 bases in between. Germline CDR1 is LGHDT and CDR2 is YNNKEL (reference sequence). The CDR3 sequence is 14 residues long. This clonotype was found a few times. What it binds is not known. This same sample was also part of a study on T cells of mothers and their children.

V gene TRBV3-1 combines with J gene TRBJ2-7; D is perhaps TRBD1 or TRBD2 (5 bases each). Material: blood. The TCR sequence derives from a boy younger than 10 in good health. The CDR3 DNA is TGTGCCAGCAGCCACTGGGACGTATCCTACGAGCAGTACTTC. Its translation is CASSHWDVSYEQYF.